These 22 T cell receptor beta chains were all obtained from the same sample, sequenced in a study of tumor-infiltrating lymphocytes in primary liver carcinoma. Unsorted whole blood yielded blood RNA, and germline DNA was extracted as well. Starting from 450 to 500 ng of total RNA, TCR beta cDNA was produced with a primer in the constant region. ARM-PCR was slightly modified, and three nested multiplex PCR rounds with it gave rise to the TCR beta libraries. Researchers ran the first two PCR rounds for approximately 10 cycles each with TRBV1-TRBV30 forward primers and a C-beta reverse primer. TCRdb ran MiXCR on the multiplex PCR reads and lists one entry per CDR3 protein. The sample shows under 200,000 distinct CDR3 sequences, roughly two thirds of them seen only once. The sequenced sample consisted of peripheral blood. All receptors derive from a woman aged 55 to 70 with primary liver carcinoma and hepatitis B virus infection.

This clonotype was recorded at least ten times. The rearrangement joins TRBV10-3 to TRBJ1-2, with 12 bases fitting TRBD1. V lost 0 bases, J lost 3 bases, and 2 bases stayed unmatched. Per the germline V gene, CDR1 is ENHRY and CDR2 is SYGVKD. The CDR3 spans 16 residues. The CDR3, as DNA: TGTGCCATCAGTGAGTCCGGGACAGGGGGCGACTATGGCTACACCTTC. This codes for CAISESGTGGDYGYTF.

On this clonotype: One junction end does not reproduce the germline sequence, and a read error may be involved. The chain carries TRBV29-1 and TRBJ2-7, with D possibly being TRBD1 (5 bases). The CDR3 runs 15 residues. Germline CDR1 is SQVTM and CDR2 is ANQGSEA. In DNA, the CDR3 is TGCAGCGTTAGTCAGGGAATAAGGAGCTCCTACGAGCAGCACTTC. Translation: CSVSQGIRSSYEQHF.

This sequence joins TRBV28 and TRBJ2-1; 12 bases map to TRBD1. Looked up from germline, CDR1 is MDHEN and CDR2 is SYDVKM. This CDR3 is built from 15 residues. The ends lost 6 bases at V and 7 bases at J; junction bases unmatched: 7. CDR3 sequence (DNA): TGTGCCAGCAGGCACCGGGACAGGGGGCTGAATGAGCAGTTCTTC. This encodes CASRHRDRGLNEQFF.

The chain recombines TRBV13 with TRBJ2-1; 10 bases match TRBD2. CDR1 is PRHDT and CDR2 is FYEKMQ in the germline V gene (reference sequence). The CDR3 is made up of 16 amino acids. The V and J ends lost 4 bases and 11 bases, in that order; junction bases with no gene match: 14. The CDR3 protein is CASSSPLAGDMNKQFF. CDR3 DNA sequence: TGTGCCAGCAGCTCCCCCCTAGCGGGAGATATGAATAAGCAGTTCTTC. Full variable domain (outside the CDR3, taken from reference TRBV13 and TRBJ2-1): AAGVIQSPRHLIKEKRETATLKCYPIPRHDTVYWYQQGPGQDPQFLISFYEKMQSDKGSIPDRFSAQQFSDYHSELNMSSLELGDSALYFCASSSPLAGDMNKQFFGPGTRLTVL.

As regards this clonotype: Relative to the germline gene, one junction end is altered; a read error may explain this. This CDR3 reads CASIQGAGETQYF. For the CDR3, the DNA is TGTGCCAGCATCCAAGGGGCTGGGGAGACCCAGTACTTC. V gene TRBV4-2 combines with J gene TRBJ2-5; tentatively, D is TRBD1 (5 bases). This CDR3 comprises 13 residues. Germline V gene sequence: CDR1 LGHNA, CDR2 YNFKEQ.

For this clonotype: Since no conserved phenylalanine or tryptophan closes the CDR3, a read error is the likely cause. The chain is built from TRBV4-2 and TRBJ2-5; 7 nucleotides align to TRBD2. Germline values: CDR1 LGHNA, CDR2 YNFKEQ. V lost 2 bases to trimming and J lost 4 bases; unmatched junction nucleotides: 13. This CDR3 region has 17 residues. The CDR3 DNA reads TGTGCCAGCAGCCAAACCGGGACTATGAATGTCCCAGAGACCCAGTACTCC. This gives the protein CASSQTGTMNVPETQYS.

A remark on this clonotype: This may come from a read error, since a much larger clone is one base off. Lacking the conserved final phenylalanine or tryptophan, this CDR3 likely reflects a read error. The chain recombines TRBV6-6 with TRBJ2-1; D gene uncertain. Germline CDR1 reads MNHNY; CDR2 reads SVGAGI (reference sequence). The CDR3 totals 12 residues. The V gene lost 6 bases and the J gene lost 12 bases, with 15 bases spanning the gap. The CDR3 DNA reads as TGTGCCAGCAGCCACACAGATCTCGGGCAGTTCCTC. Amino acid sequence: CASSHTDLGQFL.

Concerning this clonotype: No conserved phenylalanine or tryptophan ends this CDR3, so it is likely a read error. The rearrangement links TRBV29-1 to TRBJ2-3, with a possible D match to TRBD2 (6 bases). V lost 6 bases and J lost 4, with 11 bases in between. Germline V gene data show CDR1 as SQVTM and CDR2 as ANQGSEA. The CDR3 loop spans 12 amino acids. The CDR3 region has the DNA TGCAGCGTCGTGAGCGGGTCAGATACGCAGTATCTT. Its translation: CSVVSGSDTQYL.

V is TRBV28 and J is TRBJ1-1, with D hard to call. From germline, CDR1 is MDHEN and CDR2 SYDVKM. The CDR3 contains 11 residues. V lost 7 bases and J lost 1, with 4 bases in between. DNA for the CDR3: TGTGCCAGCATCGGGAACACTGAAGCTTTCTTT. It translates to CASIGNTEAFF.

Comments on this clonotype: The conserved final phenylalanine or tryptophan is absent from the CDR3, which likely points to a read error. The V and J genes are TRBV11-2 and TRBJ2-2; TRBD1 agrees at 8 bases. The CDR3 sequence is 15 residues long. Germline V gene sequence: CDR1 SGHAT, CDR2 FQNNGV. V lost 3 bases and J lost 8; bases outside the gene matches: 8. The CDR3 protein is CASSFGQGVTGELFY. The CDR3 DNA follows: TGTGCCAGCAGCTTTGGACAGGGAGTCACTGGGGAGCTGTTTTAT.

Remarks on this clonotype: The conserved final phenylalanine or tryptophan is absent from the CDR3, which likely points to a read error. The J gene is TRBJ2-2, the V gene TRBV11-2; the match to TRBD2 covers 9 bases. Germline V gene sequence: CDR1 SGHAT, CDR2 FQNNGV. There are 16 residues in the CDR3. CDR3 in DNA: TGTGCTAGCAGCAGTAGCGGGAGTCGTAACACCGGGGAGCTGTTTTCT. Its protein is CASSSSGSRNTGELFS.

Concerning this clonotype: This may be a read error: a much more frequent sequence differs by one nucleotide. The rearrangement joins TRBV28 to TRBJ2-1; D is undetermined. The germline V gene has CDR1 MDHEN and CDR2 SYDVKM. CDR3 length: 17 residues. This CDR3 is CDSSFFSLRAHYNEQFF. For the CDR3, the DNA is TGTGACAGCAGTTTTTTCTCGCTTAGGGCCCACTACAATGAGCAGTTCTTC.

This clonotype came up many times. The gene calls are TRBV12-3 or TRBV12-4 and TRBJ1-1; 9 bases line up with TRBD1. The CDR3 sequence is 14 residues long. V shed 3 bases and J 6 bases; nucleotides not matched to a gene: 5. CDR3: CASSLTGGKPEAFF. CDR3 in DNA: TGTGCCAGCAGTTTGACAGGGGGTAAGCCTGAAGCTTTCTTT.

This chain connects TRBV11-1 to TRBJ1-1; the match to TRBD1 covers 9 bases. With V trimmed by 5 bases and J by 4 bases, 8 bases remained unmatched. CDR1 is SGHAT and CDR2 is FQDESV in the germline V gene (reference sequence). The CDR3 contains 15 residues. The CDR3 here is CASSIFDRGITEAFF. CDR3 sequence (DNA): TGTGCCAGCAGCATTTTTGACAGGGGGATCACTGAAGCTTTCTTT.

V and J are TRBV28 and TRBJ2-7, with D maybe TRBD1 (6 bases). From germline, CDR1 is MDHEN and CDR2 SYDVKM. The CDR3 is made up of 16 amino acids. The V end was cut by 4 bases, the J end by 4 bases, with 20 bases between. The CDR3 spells CASSSYREHFSYEQYF. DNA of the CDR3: TGTGCCAGCAGTTCCTACAGGGAACACTTCTCTTACGAGCAGTACTTC.

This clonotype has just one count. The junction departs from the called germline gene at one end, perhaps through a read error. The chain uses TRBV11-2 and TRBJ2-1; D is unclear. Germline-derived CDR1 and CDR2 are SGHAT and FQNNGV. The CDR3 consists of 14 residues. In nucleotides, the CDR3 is TGTGTCAGCAGTTCTCTTGCTTCCTACAATGAGCAGTTCTTC. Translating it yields CVSSSLASYNEQFF.

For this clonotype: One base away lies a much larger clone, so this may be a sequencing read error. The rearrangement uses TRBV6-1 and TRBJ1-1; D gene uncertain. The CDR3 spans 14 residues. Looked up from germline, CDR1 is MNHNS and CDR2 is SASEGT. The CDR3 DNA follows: TGTGCCAGCGGTGAGCGGTCGGGGAACACTGAAGCTTTCTTT. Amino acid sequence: CASGERSGNTEAFF.

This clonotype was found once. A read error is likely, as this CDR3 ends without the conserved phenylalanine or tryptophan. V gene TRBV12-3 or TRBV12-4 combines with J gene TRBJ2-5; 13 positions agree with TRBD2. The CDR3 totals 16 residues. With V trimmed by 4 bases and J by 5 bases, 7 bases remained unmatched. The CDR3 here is CASSSTSGRAWETQYL. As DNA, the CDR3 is TGTGCCAGCAGTTCCACTAGCGGGAGGGCCTGGGAGACCCAGTACCTC.

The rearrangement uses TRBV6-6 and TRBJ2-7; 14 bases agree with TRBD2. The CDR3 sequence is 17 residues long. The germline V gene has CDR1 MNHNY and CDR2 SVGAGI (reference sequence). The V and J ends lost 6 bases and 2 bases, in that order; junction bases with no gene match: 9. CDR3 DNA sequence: TGTGCCAGCAGAATGACTAGCGGGAGGGCCGGGGCCTACGAGCAGTACTTC. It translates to CASRMTSGRAGAYEQYF.

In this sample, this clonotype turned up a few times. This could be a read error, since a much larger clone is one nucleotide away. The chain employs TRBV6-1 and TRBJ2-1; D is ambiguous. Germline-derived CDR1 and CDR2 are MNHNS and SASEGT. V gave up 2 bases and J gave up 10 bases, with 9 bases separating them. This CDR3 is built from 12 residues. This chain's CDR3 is CASSELGKEQFF. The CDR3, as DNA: TGTGCCAGCAGTGAATTGGGGAAAGAGCAGTTCTTC.

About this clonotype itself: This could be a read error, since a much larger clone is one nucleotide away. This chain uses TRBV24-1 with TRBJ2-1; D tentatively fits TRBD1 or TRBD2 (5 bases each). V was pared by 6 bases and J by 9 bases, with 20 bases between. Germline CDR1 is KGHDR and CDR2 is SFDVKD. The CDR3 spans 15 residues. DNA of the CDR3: TGTGCCACCAGTCCTGACGCCCTCGGGACCGGTGAGCAGTTCTTC. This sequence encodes CATSPDALGTGEQFF.

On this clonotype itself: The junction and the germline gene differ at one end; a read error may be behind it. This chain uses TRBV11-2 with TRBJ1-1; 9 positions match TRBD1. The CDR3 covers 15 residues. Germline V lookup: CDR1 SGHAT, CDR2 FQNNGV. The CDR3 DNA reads TGTGCCAGCAGCTTAACAGGGGGCATGGTGACTGAAGTTTTCTTT. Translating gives CASSLTGGMVTEVFF.